These 29 T cell receptor beta chains share one sample of origin, sequenced in a study of T-cell memory formation after mild COVID-19. TCRdb re-derived calls from the 5' RACE reads in MiXCR, one entry per CDR3 protein. The sample has under 250,000 distinct CDR3 sequences; under 12% are singletons. The sequenced sample was PBMCs or a T cell subset sorted from them (not recorded which). These receptors were taken from a man aged 18 to 35 who had mild COVID-19 (a few samples of this study predate the infection). Cell type and time point are not known.

Only a few counts were recorded for this clonotype. The gene calls are TRBV6-5 and TRBJ2-6; D not resolved. Per the germline V gene, CDR1 is MNHEY and CDR2 is SVGAGI. Trimming left V 6 bases short and J 0 bases short, with 9 bases between. There are 15 residues in the CDR3. The CDR3 is CASRPTSSGANVLTF. CDR3 nucleotides: TGTGCCAGCAGGCCAACATCCTCTGGGGCCAACGTCCTGACTTTC.

This clonotype has only a few counts. The gene calls are TRBV19 and TRBJ2-1; 8 positions match TRBD1. Trimming took 6 bases from V and 8 from J; bases not matched to a gene: 9. CDR1 and CDR2 (germline): LNHDA, SQIVND (reference sequence). The CDR3 has 14 amino acids. The CDR3 DNA sequence: TGTGCCAGTAGGCAGGGGGCTAGCGACCATGAGCAGTTCTTC. Translated, it gives CASRQGASDHEQFF.

The chain has TRBV20-1 and TRBJ1-1; 7 bases fit TRBD1. V lost 5 bases and J lost 4; bases outside the gene matches: 10. Germline V lookup: CDR1 DFQATT, CDR2 SNEGSKA (reference sequence). This CDR3 has 14 residues. This chain's CDR3 is CSAPSGAGGTEAFF. The DNA for the CDR3 is TGCAGTGCTCCCTCCGGCGCAGGGGGCACTGAAGCTTTCTTT.

This clonotype was observed a handful of times. The chain is built from TRBV7-2 and TRBJ2-5; D remains ambiguous. This CDR3 spans 14 amino acids. The germline V and J ends were trimmed by 1 base and 5 bases, with 11 bases remaining between them. The germline gives CDR1 SGHTA, CDR2 FQGNSA. CDR3 region: CASSLERQRETQYF. The DNA of the CDR3 is TGTGCCAGCAGCTTAGAACGGCAGAGGGAGACCCAGTACTTC.

There are a few counts of this clonotype. The J gene is TRBJ1-1, the V gene TRBV5-1; the D gene is possibly TRBD1 (5 bases). Trimming took 4 bases from V and 2 from J, leaving 9 bases between them. This CDR3 contains 13 residues. Germline lookup yields CDR1 SGHRS and CDR2 YFSETQ. The CDR3 is CASSGGFNTEAFF. In nucleotides, the CDR3 is TGCGCCAGCAGCGGGGGTTTTAACACTGAAGCTTTCTTT.

This clonotype was recorded a few times. The CDR3 bases are TGTGCCAGCAGCCACCGGGACCGCGGGCATGAGCAGTTCTTC. Amino acids: CASSHRDRGHEQFF. The rearrangement links TRBV12-3 or TRBV12-4 to TRBJ2-1; D possibly uses TRBD1 or TRBD2 (5 bases each). The CDR3 contains 14 residues. V shed 6 bases and J shed 8 bases, with 17 bases lying between them.

This clonotype appeared a few times. This chain joins TRBV15 and TRBJ2-7; the D gene is possibly TRBD1 (6 bases). The CDR3 loop spans 13 amino acids. The V gene lost 1 base and the J gene lost 3 bases, with 7 bases spanning the gap. Germline loops: CDR1 LNHNV, CDR2 YYDKDF (reference sequence). The CDR3 reads CATSRGTVYEQYF. Here the CDR3 DNA reads TGTGCCACCAGCAGAGGGACAGTCTACGAGCAGTACTTC.

The chain combines TRBV6-1 with TRBJ1-1; TRBD1 matches 10 bases. CDR3 length: 14 residues. The V segment lost 5 bases and the J segment 3 bases; nucleotides outside the gene matches: 3. Germline CDR1 is MNHNS and CDR2 is SASEGT. The CDR3, as DNA: TGTGCCAGCAGTTCGGACAGGGGGGACACTGAAGCTTTCTTT. This gives the protein CASSSDRGDTEAFF.

This clonotype was seen a handful of times. The J gene is TRBJ1-1, the V gene TRBV30; D gene uncertain. This CDR3 has 13 residues. Germline CDR1 and CDR2: GTSNPN and SVGIG (reference sequence). V was pared by 0 bases and J by 1 base, with 6 bases between. The CDR3 here is CAWSVGTNTEAFF. Here the CDR3 DNA reads TGTGCCTGGAGTGTGGGCACGAACACTGAAGCTTTCTTT.

This clonotype appeared a few times. V is TRBV7-2 and J is TRBJ2-7, with D tentatively TRBD2 (5 bases). V lost 4 bases and J 6 bases, leaving 13 bases between the germline ends. Looked up from germline, CDR1 is SGHTA and CDR2 is FQGNSA. The CDR3 length is 13 residues. CDR3 DNA: TGTGCCAGCAGCTCCAGACGGGATGGCGAGCAGTACGTC. It translates to CASSSRRDGEQYV.

This clonotype was recorded a few times. This chain uses TRBV20-1 with TRBJ1-5; TRBD1 agrees at 7 bases. Germline V lookup: CDR1 DFQATT, CDR2 SNEGSKA (reference sequence). Trimming cost V 6 bases and J 3 bases; bases outside gene matches: 8. This CDR3 region has 14 residues. Written as DNA, the CDR3 is TGCAGTGCCCCAGCGGGACAGACCAATCAGCCCCAGCATTTT. Amino acid sequence: CSAPAGQTNQPQHF.

The table lists this clonotype with a few counts. The chain recombines TRBV12-5 with TRBJ1-1; D is undetermined. Trimming removed 0 bases at V and 11 bases at J, with 13 bases between. This CDR3 spans 13 amino acids. The germline gives CDR1 LGHNT, CDR2 FRNRAP. The CDR3 region has the DNA TGTGCTAGTGGTTTGGTACCCCCCCTTAGGGCTTTCTTT. Translation: CASGLVPPLRAFF.

This clonotype was detected a few times. V and J are TRBV7-9 and TRBJ1-5; the D is unclear. The V end lost 3 bases, the J end lost 9 bases, and 9 bases lay between the germline ends. Germline lookup yields CDR1 SEHNR and CDR2 FQNEAQ (reference sequence). This CDR3 has 12 residues. The CDR3 bases are TGTGCCAGCAGCTTGTCAGTCTGGCCCCAGCATTTT. Translation: CASSLSVWPQHF.

The rearrangement uses TRBV20-1 and TRBJ1-6; D remains ambiguous. Germline V gene sequence: CDR1 DFQATT, CDR2 SNEGSKA (reference sequence). The CDR3 has 11 residues. V was cut by 5 bases and J by 11 bases, with 10 bases left in between. CDR3: CSAPSGAPLHF. In DNA, the CDR3 is TGCAGTGCTCCTAGTGGGGCACCCCTCCACTTT.

V and J are TRBV12-5 and TRBJ2-5, with 9 positions matching TRBD1. The CDR3 extends over 16 amino acids. The J segment lost 4 bases and the V segment lost 0 bases, leaving 6 bases of the junction unmatched. CDR1 LGHNT and CDR2 FRNRAP come from the germline V gene. For the CDR3, the DNA is TGTGCTAGTGGTTTGGTACTCGACAGGGGGATAGAGACCCAGTACTTC. Its protein product is CASGLVLDRGIETQYF.

This clonotype was detected a few times. V and J are TRBV12-3 or TRBV12-4 and TRBJ2-7; TRBD1 is a possible D gene (6 bases). The CDR3 is 14 amino acids. V was trimmed by 3 bases and J by 3 bases, leaving 12 bases between them. CDR3 loop: CASSFWGHIYEQYF. CDR3 nucleotide sequence: TGTGCCAGCAGTTTTTGGGGACACATCTACGAGCAGTACTTC.

The J gene is TRBJ2-3, the V gene TRBV24-1; no reliable D call. Germline CDR1 and CDR2: KGHDR and SFDVKD. CDR3 length: 15 amino acids. V was clipped by 4 bases and J by 1 base, with 11 bases between them. CDR3 nucleotide sequence: TGTGCCACCAGTGACACCCGTAGGGGCACAGATACGCAGTATTTT. This gives the protein CATSDTRRGTDTQYF.

This clonotype was seen a few times. This chain joins TRBV4-1 and TRBJ2-3, with D tentatively TRBD1 or TRBD2 (6 bases each). The CDR3 is 16 residues long. V was pared by 0 bases and J by 0 bases, with 10 bases between. The V gene's germline CDR1 is MGHRA and CDR2 YSYEKL. The CDR3 protein is CASSQEGGPSTDTQYF. The CDR3 DNA reads TGCGCCAGCAGCCAAGAAGGGGGGCCTAGCACAGATACGCAGTATTTT.

The genes are TRBV20-1 and TRBJ1-1, with D maybe TRBD1 (6 bases). The CDR3 loop spans 15 amino acids. V dropped 1 base and J dropped 2 bases, with 14 bases sitting between them. Germline V gene lookup returns CDR1 DFQATT and CDR2 SNEGSKA (reference sequence). CDR3 loop: CSARGFRGGNTEAFF. The CDR3 DNA follows: TGCAGTGCTAGAGGCTTCAGGGGAGGTAACACTGAAGCTTTCTTT.

This clonotype was seen at least ten times. The chain is built from TRBV5-1 and TRBJ2-3, with D unclear. Per germline, CDR1 SGHRS and CDR2 YFSETQ. CDR3 length equals 12 residues. V was clipped by 4 bases and J by 2 bases, with 5 bases between them. CDR3 sequence: CASSTTTDTQYF. The CDR3 bases are TGCGCCAGCAGCACAACCACAGATACGCAGTATTTT.

This clonotype was observed a handful of times. The chain carries TRBV7-6 and TRBJ2-3, with D possibly being TRBD1 or TRBD2 (6 bases each). The germline gives CDR1 SGHVS, CDR2 FNYEAQ. Trimming pared 1 base from V and 4 bases from J, leaving 12 bases between. This CDR3 comprises 15 residues. CDR3 in amino acids: CASSLGPGAADTQYF. The DNA for the CDR3 is TGTGCCAGCAGCTTAGGTCCGGGGGCCGCAGATACGCAGTATTTT.

The rearrangement links TRBV28 to TRBJ2-2; D is undetermined. The CDR3 runs 14 residues. The V end lost 7 bases, the J end lost 6 bases, and 15 bases lay between the germline ends. Germline-derived CDR1 and CDR2 are MDHEN and SYDVKM. CDR3 DNA sequence: TGTGCCAGCACCAATTCGGAGCGTCCCGGGGAGCTGTTTTTT. Translating it yields CASTNSERPGELFF.

This clonotype was detected a few times. The chain carries TRBV5-1 and TRBJ2-1, with 12 bases matching TRBD2. The CDR3 sequence is 19 residues long. Per the germline V gene, CDR1 is SGHRS and CDR2 is YFSETQ. Losses at the gene ends were 3 bases for V and 4 bases for J; bases not matched to a gene: 14. The CDR3 region is CASSWGSSGGAGGYNEQFF. Here the CDR3 DNA reads TGCGCCAGCAGCTGGGGATCTAGCGGGGGGGCCGGTGGATACAATGAGCAGTTCTTC.

This clonotype came up a few times. V and J are TRBV28 and TRBJ1-2; tentative D call: TRBD1 (6 bases). CDR1 and CDR2 from the germline V gene are MDHEN and SYDVKM. Trimming removed 6 bases from V and 4 bases from J, with 15 bases in between. There are 14 residues in the CDR3. This CDR3 reads CASRSGTFSYGYTF. CDR3 nucleotides: TGTGCCAGCAGATCCGGGACATTTAGCTATGGCTACACCTTC.

This clonotype occurred a few times. The CDR3 is CASSFRRGSSYNEQFF. CDR3 nucleotide sequence: TGTGCCAGCAGCTTCCGACGGGGTAGCTCCTACAATGAGCAGTTCTTC. The chain combines TRBV7-2 with TRBJ2-1; TRBD2 might be the D (5 bases). With 3 bases removed from V and 0 bases from J, the gap between germline ends came to 12 bases. The CDR3 sequence is 16 residues long. Germline V lookup: CDR1 SGHTA, CDR2 FQGNSA.

A few counts support this clonotype. The V call is TRBV11-3, the J call TRBJ1-2; D might be TRBD1 (6 bases). Germline V gives CDR1 SGHNT, CDR2 YENEEA. Trimming shortened V by 1 base and J by 3 bases, and 15 bases separated the two germline ends. The CDR3 length is 16 residues. CDR3 nucleotides: TGTGCCAGCAGCTTAGGCGGGACACAGAATCACTATGGCTACACCTTC. Its translation is CASSLGGTQNHYGYTF.

With respect to this clonotype: Compared with germline, one end of the junction differs, possibly owing to a read error. The V gene is TRBV5-1, the J gene TRBJ2-2; 9 bases are a match to TRBD1. The CDR3 extends over 15 amino acids. Germline V gene lookup returns CDR1 SGHRS and CDR2 YFSETQ. The CDR3 loop is CDSKKQGARNGELFF. In nucleotides, the CDR3 is TGCGACAGCAAGAAACAGGGGGCGCGAAACGGGGAGCTGTTTTTT.

This clonotype was picked up many times. V is TRBV7-3 and J is TRBJ2-5, with D possibly called TRBD1 or TRBD2 (5 bases each). Trimming stripped 5 bases from V and 1 base from J, with 14 bases between. Per the germline V gene, CDR1 is SGHTA and CDR2 is FQGTGA. This CDR3 has 15 residues. The CDR3 DNA sequence: TGTGCCAGCAGCCCCGCCGGGGCGCTCCAAGAGACCCAGTACTTC. Amino acids: CASSPAGALQETQYF.

This clonotype turned up a few times. This chain connects TRBV20-1 to TRBJ2-3, with a tentative D call TRBD2 (6 bases). The CDR3 spans 15 residues. V lost 4 bases to trimming and J lost 2 bases, with 16 bases between them. Germline CDR1 and CDR2: DFQATT and SNEGSKA (reference sequence). The CDR3 sequence is CSATILAGNTDTQYF. The CDR3 nucleotides read TGCAGTGCTACCATTCTGGCGGGGAACACAGATACGCAGTATTTT.